This T cell receptor (beta chain) was captured by sequencing in a study of CD4 T cells in relation to SARS-CoV-2 and coronaviruses. Assay: immunoSEQ multiplex PCR; the TCRdb copy retains only in-frame clones and omits some. The profile covers 20,000 to 25,000 clones, with about three quarters appearing a single time and approximately 15% taken by the ten largest. To note about this clone: Antigen unknown.

The unexposed donors gave CD4+ T cells in about 2011-2019, prior to COVID-19. The cells were cultured for roughly 11 days before CD4+ T cells were isolated. Testing used SARS-CoV-2 S/N and four cold-coronavirus spikes on unexposed-donor CD4+ T cells, cells permitting. Half the medium was replaced with IL-2 medium on days 3 and 7. The TCR comes from a human donor in good health. Sequenced input: CD4+ T cells from PBMCs, cultured in vitro.

The CDR3 DNA is TGTGCCAGCAGTAGGACTAGCGGGTACTACGAGCAGTACTTC. Its translation is CASSRTSGYYEQYF. The chain recombines TRBV6-5 with TRBJ2-7; 11 nucleotides match TRBD2. Germline CDR1 reads MNHEY; CDR2 reads SVGAGI. V lost 5 bases and J lost 3; bases outside the gene matches: 3. This CDR3 is 14 amino acids long.